Each of the 30 T cell receptor beta chains below was sequenced from the same sample in a study of beta chain features in type 1 diabetes. Expressed TCRB transcripts were sequenced, since all the RNA that had been isolated was reverse transcribed. Profiling relied on immunoSEQ multiplex PCR, and the TCRdb table lists in-frame clones only, not all of them. Of some 270,000 clones detected, 11% to 15% appear once; the ten largest clones hold roughly 0.028%. Sequencing used naive CD4+ T cells from blood. The receptors stem from a woman in her 40s in good health.

This clone has only a few counts. The chain combines TRBV9 with TRBJ2-3; 8 bases map to TRBD1. With 6 bases clipped from V and 2 bases from J, the junction kept 5 bases outside the gene matches. Per the germline V gene, CDR1 is SGDLS and CDR2 is YYNGEE. The CDR3 is 14 amino acids. CDR3 sequence: CASTRTGTTDTQYF. CDR3 sequence (DNA): TGTGCCAGCACCCGGACAGGGACCACAGATACGCAGTATTTT.

The CDR3 bases are TGTGCCAGCAGCAGACAGGGTTTAGAGGCTTTCTTT. It yields the protein CASSRQGLEAFF. The gene calls are TRBV6-1 and TRBJ1-1; 7 bases align to TRBD1. The V gene end was trimmed by 6 bases and the J gene end by 11 bases; junction bases not matched to a gene: 9. The CDR3 runs 12 residues. Germline V gives CDR1 MNHNS, CDR2 SASEGT.

This clone was observed a handful of times. The V call is TRBV6-6, the J call TRBJ2-7, with 10 nucleotides matching TRBD1. The CDR3 extends over 16 amino acids. V trimming: 5 bases; J trimming: 5 bases; junction bases outside the gene matches: 12. The germline gives CDR1 MNHNY, CDR2 SVGAGI (reference sequence). The CDR3 reads CASSPRKTTGGDEQYF. CDR3 sequence (DNA): TGTGCCAGCAGTCCCAGAAAAACGACAGGGGGCGACGAGCAGTACTTC.

This clone was detected only a few times. This chain connects TRBV10-2 to TRBJ1-5, with 7 bases matching TRBD1. V trimming: 5 bases; J trimming: 2 bases; junction bases outside the gene matches: 6. The CDR3 covers 15 residues. Germline loops: CDR1 WSHSY, CDR2 SAAADI. This chain's CDR3 is CASSFGQAGNQPQHF. CDR3 sequence (DNA): TGCGCCAGCAGTTTCGGACAGGCGGGCAATCAGCCCCAGCATTTT.

The chain recombines TRBV19 with TRBJ2-1, with D possibly being TRBD2 (5 bases). Germline values: CDR1 LNHDA, CDR2 SQIVND (reference sequence). Deletions cut 5 bases from V and 2 bases from J, with 16 bases between. This CDR3 is built from 16 residues. As DNA, the CDR3 is TGTGCCAGTAGTGCCCACCGAGGGAAGCCCTACAATGAGCAGTTCTTC. Translating it yields CASSAHRGKPYNEQFF.

The V gene is TRBV11-2, the J gene TRBJ2-1, with 7 bases lining up with TRBD1. Germline CDR1 and CDR2: SGHAT and FQNNGV. V trimming: 5 bases; J trimming: 5 bases; junction bases outside the gene matches: 9. The CDR3 totals 15 residues. CDR3 bases: TGTGCCAGCAGCGCCCGACAGGGAATCCACAATGAGCAGTTCTTC. This sequence encodes CASSARQGIHNEQFF.

The CDR3: CAISADRAPSYNEQFF. The CDR3 region has the DNA TGTGCCATCAGTGCAGACAGGGCCCCCTCCTACAATGAGCAGTTCTTC. The chain couples TRBV10-3 to TRBJ2-1; 7 positions agree with TRBD1. Germline CDR1 ENHRY, CDR2 SYGVKD. The CDR3 length is 16 residues. The ends lost 4 bases at V and 0 bases at J; junction bases unmatched: 6.

There are a few counts of this clone. The chain recombines TRBV21-1 with TRBJ1-2; no DNA check was done on the table's D call, TRBD1. TRBV21-1 is designated a pseudogene. The CDR3 sequence is 13 residues long. CDR3 protein: CASSPQGTYGYTF. The CDR3 nucleotides are TGTGCCAGCAGCCCCCAGGGAACCTATGGCTACACCTTC.

This clone was counted a few times. The J gene is TRBJ2-7, the V gene TRBV5-4; D possibly corresponds to TRBD1 (5 bases). V was pared by 0 bases and J by 0 bases, with 10 bases between. The CDR3 is 15 amino acids. Germline CDR1 SGHNT, CDR2 YYREEE (reference sequence). The CDR3 sequence: CASSLGQTRSYEQYF. CDR3 in DNA: TGTGCCAGCAGCTTGGGACAGACCCGCTCCTACGAGCAGTACTTC. The whole variable domain, filled in from reference TRBV5-4 and TRBJ2-7, reads ETGVTQSPTHLIKTRGQQVTLRCSSQSGHNTVSWYQQALGQGPQFIFQYYREEENGRGNFPPRFSGLQFPNYSSELNVNALELDDSALYLCASSLGQTRSYEQYFGPGTRLTVT.

This clone was counted only a few times. Here the CDR3 DNA reads TGTGCCAGCAGCTTGAGGAGCAGGGGGCTATACGAGCAGTACTTC. This gives the protein CASSLRSRGLYEQYF. The chain combines TRBV5-4 with TRBJ2-7; 8 nucleotides align to TRBD1. This CDR3 has 15 residues. In germline, CDR1 is SGHNT, CDR2 YYREEE (reference sequence). The J segment lost 4 bases and the V segment lost 1 base, leaving 7 bases of the junction unmatched. Using reference TRBV5-4 and TRBJ2-7 for the parts outside the CDR3, the full variable domain is ETGVTQSPTHLIKTRGQQVTLRCSSQSGHNTVSWYQQALGQGPQFIFQYYREEENGRGNFPPRFSGLQFPNYSSELNVNALELDDSALYLCASSLRSRGLYEQYFGPGTRLTVT.

For this clone: The same CDR3 can be traced to other DNA sequences in this sample. The J gene is TRBJ2-2, the V gene TRBV5-1; weak D call: TRBD2 (7 bases). The CDR3 length is 15 residues. Germline CDR1 and CDR2: SGHRS and YFSETQ. V was trimmed by 2 bases and J by 0 bases, leaving 8 bases between them. Written as DNA, the CDR3 is TGCGCCAGCAGCTTCGGGGGGCCGAACACCGGGGAGCTGTTTTTT. This translates into CASSFGGPNTGELFF.

This clone was counted many times. This chain joins TRBV10-3 and TRBJ2-3; a possible D gene is TRBD1 (5 bases). This CDR3 has 14 residues. Looked up from germline, CDR1 is ENHRY and CDR2 is SYGVKD. V was pared by 10 bases and J by 2 bases, with 16 bases between. DNA of the CDR3: TGTGCCACACTCGGACAAGGCCACACAGATACGCAGTATTTT. Translated: CATLGQGHTDTQYF.

The V and J genes are TRBV4-3 and TRBJ1-5, with TRBD1 matching 10 bases. Germline-derived CDR1 and CDR2 are LGHNA and YSLEER. With 3 bases clipped from V and 4 bases from J, the junction kept 6 bases outside the gene matches. The CDR3 extends over 16 amino acids. The CDR3 here is CASSQHGTGENQPQHF. The CDR3 DNA is TGCGCCAGCAGCCAGCATGGGACAGGGGAGAATCAGCCCCAGCATTTT.

The V and J genes are TRBV15 and TRBJ2-7, with 9 bases identical to TRBD1. From germline, CDR1 is LNHNV and CDR2 YYDKDF (reference sequence). This CDR3 has 15 amino acids. The V and J ends lost 5 bases and 4 bases, in that order; junction bases with no gene match: 9. CDR3 region: CATSQTTGGSYEQYF. For the CDR3, the DNA is TGTGCCACCAGCCAAACGACAGGGGGTTCTTACGAGCAGTACTTC.

The chain links TRBV29-1 to TRBJ1-1; maybe TRBD1 (6 bases). Germline V gene sequence: CDR1 SQVTM, CDR2 ANQGSEA. This CDR3 contains 14 residues. V was clipped by 8 bases and J by 5 bases, with 21 bases between them. The CDR3 bases are TGCAGCTTCCAGCCGGACAGCTACTGGACTGAAGCTTTCTTT. This gives the protein CSFQPDSYWTEAFF.

This CDR3 reads CASSPQGGYNEQFF. CDR3 DNA: TGTGCCAGCTCACCCCAGGGAGGGTACAATGAGCAGTTCTTC. The chain employs TRBV18 and TRBJ2-1; the match to TRBD2 covers 7 bases. Germline CDR1 and CDR2: KGHSH and LQKENI. Unmatched junction bases numbered 3, after V lost 3 bases and J lost 4 bases. The CDR3 covers 14 residues.

This clone has more than one count but fewer than ten. CDR3 sequence reads: CASSPKAGNSNQPQHF. The CDR3 bases are TGTGCCAGCAGCCCCAAGGCAGGGAATAGCAATCAGCCCCAGCATTTT. V gene TRBV7-6 combines with J gene TRBJ1-5, with D possibly matching TRBD1 (5 bases). This CDR3 is 16 amino acids long. Trimming cost V 5 bases and J 0 bases, with 14 bases left between them. The germline gives CDR1 SGHVS, CDR2 FNYEAQ.

The chain links TRBV6-5 to TRBJ2-7; D possibly corresponds to TRBD2 (5 bases). The CDR3 extends over 15 amino acids. Trimming shortened V by 0 bases and J by 0 bases, and 9 bases separated the two germline ends. Germline assignment: CDR1 MNHEY and CDR2 SVGAGI. In DNA form, the CDR3 reads TGTGCCAGCAGTTACTCGCCCACTAGCTCCTACGAGCAGTACTTC. Translation gives CASSYSPTSSYEQYF.

V usage is TRBV5-4 and J usage is TRBJ2-2; D unclear. The CDR3 is made up of 16 amino acids. Looked up from germline, CDR1 is SGHNT and CDR2 is YYREEE (reference sequence). V was pared by 0 bases and J by 6 bases, with 15 bases between. CDR3 residues: CASSLGSLRVAGELFF. The CDR3 nucleotides read TGTGCCAGCAGCTTGGGTAGTCTCCGAGTCGCCGGGGAGCTGTTTTTT.

The V call is TRBV6-5, the J call TRBJ1-6; TRBD1 is a possible D gene (6 bases). Germline CDR1 and CDR2: MNHEY and SVGAGI. V was pared by 2 bases and J by 6 bases, with 14 bases between. CDR3 size: 16 residues. The CDR3: CASSYLAGGGNSPLHF. In DNA form, the CDR3 reads TGTGCCAGCAGTTACCTCGCGGGGGGCGGTAATTCACCCCTCCACTTT.

This sequence joins TRBV5-1 and TRBJ2-2; TRBD2 might be the D (6 bases). Trimming shortened V by 4 bases and J by 6 bases, and 10 bases separated the two germline ends. CDR3 length equals 13 residues. CDR1 and CDR2 from the germline V gene are SGHRS and YFSETQ. CDR3 region: CASSPEGPGELFF. CDR3 bases: TGCGCCAGCAGCCCGGAGGGTCCCGGGGAGCTGTTTTTT.

The chain employs TRBV5-6 and TRBJ1-2, with TRBD1 matching 9 bases. CDR3 length equals 16 residues. Germline CDR1 reads SGHDT; CDR2 reads YYEEEE. V gave up 4 bases and J gave up 4 bases; unmatched junction bases: 11. The CDR3 DNA sequence: TGTGCCAGCAGCATAGGACAGGGGCCCACCGGCTATGGCTACACCTTC. Its protein product is CASSIGQGPTGYGYTF.

This clone was picked up a small number of times. The gene calls are TRBV7-2 and TRBJ1-2; D remains ambiguous. V lost 1 base, J lost 8 bases, and 14 bases lay in between. This CDR3 is built from 14 residues. Germline CDR1 reads SGHTA; CDR2 reads FQGNSA. CDR3 residues: CASSLERQLGGYTF. In nucleotides, the CDR3 is TGTGCCAGCAGCTTAGAGCGGCAGTTGGGGGGCTACACCTTC.

The chain combines TRBV4-3 with TRBJ1-2; TRBD1 aligns across 8 bases. Trimming removed 4 bases from V and 6 bases from J; junction bases left unmatched: 7. The CDR3 consists of 14 residues. CDR1 is LGHNA, CDR2 YSLEER, per germline. The CDR3 spells CASSLDRGGDGYTF. In nucleotides, the CDR3 is TGCGCCAGCAGCCTCGACAGGGGCGGAGATGGCTACACCTTC.

There are a few counts of this clone. This chain joins TRBV6-5 and TRBJ1-5; D unclear. V lost 1 base and J 5 bases, leaving 6 bases between the germline ends. The CDR3 sequence is 13 residues long. Germline CDR1 is MNHEY and CDR2 is SVGAGI. The CDR3 region has the DNA TGTGCCAGCAGTTACTTAGCGGATCAGCCCCAGCATTTT. Amino acid sequence: CASSYLADQPQHF.

This clone has just a few counts. The chain links TRBV19 to TRBJ1-2, with 7 bases matching TRBD1. The length of the CDR3 is 15 residues. Germline CDR1 is LNHDA and CDR2 is SQIVND (reference sequence). J was trimmed by 3 bases and V by 0 bases; bases with no gene match: 4. The CDR3 nucleotides are TGTGCCAGTAGTATAGACAGGGGGAGAGACTATGGCTACACCTTC. This gives the protein CASSIDRGRDYGYTF. Looking up the rest from reference TRBV19 and TRBJ1-2 gives the full variable domain: DGGITQSPKYLFRKEGQNVTLSCEQNLNHDAMYWYRQDPGQGLRLIYYSQIVNDFQKGDIAEGYSVSREKKESFPLTVTSAQKNPTAFYLCASSIDRGRDYGYTFGSGTRLTVV.

The chain employs TRBV18 and TRBJ1-5; D not certain. The CDR3 runs 14 residues. V dropped 2 bases and J dropped 3 bases, with 8 bases sitting between them. Germline CDR1 KGHSH, CDR2 LQKENI. The CDR3 region is CASSPSRPNQPQHF. Written as DNA, the CDR3 is TGTGCCAGCTCACCATCCAGGCCCAATCAGCCCCAGCATTTT.

This clone turned up a few times. The genes are TRBV7-9 and TRBJ1-1; D remains unclear. Trimming took 1 base from V and 4 from J, leaving 13 bases between them. CDR3 length: 15 residues. Germline V gives CDR1 SEHNR, CDR2 FQNEAQ (reference sequence). CDR3 residues: CASSLDDGLGTEAFF. In DNA, the CDR3 is TGTGCCAGCAGCTTAGACGACGGACTTGGCACTGAAGCTTTCTTT.

This chain links TRBV19 with TRBJ1-6; TRBD1 might be the D (5 bases). The germline V gene has CDR1 LNHDA and CDR2 SQIVND (reference sequence). The V end was cut by 7 bases, the J end by 7 bases, with 17 bases between. The length of the CDR3 is 15 residues. The CDR3 is CASTRFDRPNSPLHF. The CDR3 nucleotides are TGTGCCAGTACCCGGTTTGACAGACCAAATTCACCCCTCCACTTT.

This clone has a handful of counts. The chain couples TRBV4-3 to TRBJ2-2; 7 nucleotides agree with TRBD2. This CDR3 has 15 amino acids. Germline V CDR1 and CDR2: LGHNA, YSLEER. The trim removed 1 base at V and 5 bases at J, leaving 4 bases unmatched. This CDR3 reads CASSQGGGGTGELFF. CDR3 coding DNA: TGCGCCAGCAGCCAAGGGGGGGGAGGAACCGGGGAGCTGTTTTTT.